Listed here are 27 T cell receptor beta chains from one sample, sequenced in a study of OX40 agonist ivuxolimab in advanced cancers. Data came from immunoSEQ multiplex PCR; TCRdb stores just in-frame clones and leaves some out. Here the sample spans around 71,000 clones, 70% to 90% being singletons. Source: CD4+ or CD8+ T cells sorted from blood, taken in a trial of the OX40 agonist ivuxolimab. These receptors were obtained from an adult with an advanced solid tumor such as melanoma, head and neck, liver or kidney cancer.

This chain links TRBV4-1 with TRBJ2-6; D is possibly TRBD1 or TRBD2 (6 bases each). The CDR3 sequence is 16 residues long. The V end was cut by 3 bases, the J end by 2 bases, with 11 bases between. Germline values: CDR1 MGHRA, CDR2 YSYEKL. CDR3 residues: CASSQFGGAGANVLTF. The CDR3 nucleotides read TGCGCCAGCAGCCAGTTCGGGGGCGCTGGGGCCAACGTCCTGACTTTC.

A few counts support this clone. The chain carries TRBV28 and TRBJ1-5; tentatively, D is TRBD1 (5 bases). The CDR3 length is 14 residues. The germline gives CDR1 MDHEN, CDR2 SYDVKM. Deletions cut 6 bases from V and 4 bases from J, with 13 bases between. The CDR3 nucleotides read TGTGCCAGCAGGAACATACAGGATAATCAGCCCCAGCATTTT. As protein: CASRNIQDNQPQHF.

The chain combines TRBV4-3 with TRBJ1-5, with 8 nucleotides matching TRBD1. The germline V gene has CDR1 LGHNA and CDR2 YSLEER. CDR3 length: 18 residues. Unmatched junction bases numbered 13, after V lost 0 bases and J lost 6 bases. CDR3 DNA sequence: TGCGCCAGCAGCCAAGAAACCCTAGGACAGGGAGGAACTCAGCCCCAGCATTTT. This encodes CASSQETLGQGGTQPQHF.

CDR3 sequence (DNA): TGCGCCAGCAGCTTGGCCCTAGCGGGGAGGGGCTTCAATGAGCAGTTCTTC. Protein product: CASSLALAGRGFNEQFF. This chain joins TRBV5-1 and TRBJ2-1; 9 bases are shared with TRBD2. V lost 0 bases to trimming and J lost 6 bases; unmatched junction nucleotides: 10. The CDR3 length is 17 residues. Germline CDR1 SGHRS, CDR2 YFSETQ.

This chain's CDR3 is CSVEYSYEQYF. In nucleotides, the CDR3 is TGCAGCGTTGAATATTCCTACGAGCAGTACTTC. V usage is TRBV29-1 and J usage is TRBJ2-7; D unresolved. V lost 2 bases, J lost 1 base, and 3 bases lay in between. Germline lookup yields CDR1 SQVTM and CDR2 ANQGSEA. The CDR3 consists of 11 residues.

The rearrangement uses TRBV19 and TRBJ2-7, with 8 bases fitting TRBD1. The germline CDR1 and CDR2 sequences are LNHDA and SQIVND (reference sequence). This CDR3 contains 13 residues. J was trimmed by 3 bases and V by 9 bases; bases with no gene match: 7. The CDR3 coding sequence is TGTGCCAGCAGCGGACAGGGCTACTACGAGCAGTACTTC. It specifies CASSGQGYYEQYF.

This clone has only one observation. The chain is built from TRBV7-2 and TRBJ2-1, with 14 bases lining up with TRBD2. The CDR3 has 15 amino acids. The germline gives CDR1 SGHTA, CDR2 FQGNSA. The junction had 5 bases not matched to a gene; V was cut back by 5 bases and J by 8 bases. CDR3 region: CASSMGLAGADEQFF. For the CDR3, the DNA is TGTGCCAGCAGCATGGGACTAGCGGGAGCAGATGAGCAGTTCTTC.

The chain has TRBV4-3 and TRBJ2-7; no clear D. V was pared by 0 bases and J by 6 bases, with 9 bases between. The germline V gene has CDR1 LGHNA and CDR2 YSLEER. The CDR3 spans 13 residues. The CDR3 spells CASSQDLTVEQYF. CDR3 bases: TGCGCCAGCAGCCAAGATCTGACTGTCGAGCAGTACTTC.

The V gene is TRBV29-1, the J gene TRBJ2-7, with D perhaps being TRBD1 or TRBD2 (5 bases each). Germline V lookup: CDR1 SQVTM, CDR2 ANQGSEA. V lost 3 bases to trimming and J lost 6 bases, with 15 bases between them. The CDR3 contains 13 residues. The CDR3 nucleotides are TGCAGCGTTGAGGGGGTTGAAGGTGGCGAGCAGTACTTC. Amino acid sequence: CSVEGVEGGEQYF.

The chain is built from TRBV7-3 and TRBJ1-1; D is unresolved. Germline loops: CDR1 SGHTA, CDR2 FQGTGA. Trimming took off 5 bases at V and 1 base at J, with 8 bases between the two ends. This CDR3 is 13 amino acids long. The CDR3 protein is CASSRHQNTEAFF. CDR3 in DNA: TGTGCCAGCAGCCGACATCAGAACACTGAAGCTTTCTTT.

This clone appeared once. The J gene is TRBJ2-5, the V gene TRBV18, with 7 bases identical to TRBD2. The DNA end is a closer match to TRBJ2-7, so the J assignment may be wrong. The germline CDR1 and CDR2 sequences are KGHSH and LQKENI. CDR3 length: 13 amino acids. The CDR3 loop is CASSPRGGYEQYF. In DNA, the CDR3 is TGTGCCAGCTCACCACGCGGGGGCTACGAGCAGTACTTC.

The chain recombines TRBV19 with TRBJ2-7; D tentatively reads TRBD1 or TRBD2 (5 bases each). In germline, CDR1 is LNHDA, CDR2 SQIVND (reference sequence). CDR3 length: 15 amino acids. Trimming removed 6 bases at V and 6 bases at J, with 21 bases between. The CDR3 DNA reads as TGTGCCAGTAGGCCACCCGGGACGGAGCTCCGCGAGCAGTACTTC. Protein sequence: CASRPPGTELREQYF.

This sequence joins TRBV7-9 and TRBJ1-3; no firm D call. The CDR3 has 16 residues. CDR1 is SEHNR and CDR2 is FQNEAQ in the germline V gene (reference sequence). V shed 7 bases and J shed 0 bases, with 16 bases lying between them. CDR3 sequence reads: CASIPRPGSSGNTIYF. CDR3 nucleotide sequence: TGTGCCAGCATCCCTAGGCCGGGGTCCTCTGGAAACACCATATATTTT.

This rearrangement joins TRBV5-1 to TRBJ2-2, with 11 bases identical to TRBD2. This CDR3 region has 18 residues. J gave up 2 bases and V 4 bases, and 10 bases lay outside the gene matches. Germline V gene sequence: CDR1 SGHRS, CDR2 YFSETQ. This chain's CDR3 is CASSAGTSGTYNTGELFF. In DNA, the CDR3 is TGCGCCAGCAGCGCCGGGACTAGCGGAACCTACAACACCGGGGAGCTGTTTTTT.

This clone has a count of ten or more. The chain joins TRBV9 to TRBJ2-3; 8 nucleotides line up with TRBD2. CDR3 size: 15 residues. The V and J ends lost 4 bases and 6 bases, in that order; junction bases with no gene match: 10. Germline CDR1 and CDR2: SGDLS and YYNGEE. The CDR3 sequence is CASSPLRAGGDTQYF. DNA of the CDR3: TGTGCCAGCAGCCCTCTACGGGCGGGAGGTGATACGCAGTATTTT.

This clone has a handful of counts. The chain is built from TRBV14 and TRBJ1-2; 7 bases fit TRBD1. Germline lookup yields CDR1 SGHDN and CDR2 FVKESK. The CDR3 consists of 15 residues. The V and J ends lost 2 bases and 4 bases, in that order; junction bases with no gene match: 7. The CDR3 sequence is CASSQRQGLAYGYTF. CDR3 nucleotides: TGTGCCAGCAGCCAAAGACAGGGACTAGCCTATGGCTACACCTTC.

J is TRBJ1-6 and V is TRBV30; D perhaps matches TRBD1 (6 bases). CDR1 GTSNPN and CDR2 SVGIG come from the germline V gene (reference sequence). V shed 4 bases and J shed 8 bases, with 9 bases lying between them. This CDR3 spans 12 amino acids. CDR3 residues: CAWMQGHSPLHF. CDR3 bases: TGTGCCTGGATGCAGGGGCATTCACCCCTCCACTTT.

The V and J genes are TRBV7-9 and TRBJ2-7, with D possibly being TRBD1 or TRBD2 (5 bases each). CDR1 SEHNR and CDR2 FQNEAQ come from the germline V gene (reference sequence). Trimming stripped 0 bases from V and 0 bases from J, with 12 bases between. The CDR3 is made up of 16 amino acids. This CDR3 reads CASSLASGTSSYEQYF. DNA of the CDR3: TGTGCCAGCAGCTTAGCGTCCGGGACCAGCTCCTACGAGCAGTACTTC.

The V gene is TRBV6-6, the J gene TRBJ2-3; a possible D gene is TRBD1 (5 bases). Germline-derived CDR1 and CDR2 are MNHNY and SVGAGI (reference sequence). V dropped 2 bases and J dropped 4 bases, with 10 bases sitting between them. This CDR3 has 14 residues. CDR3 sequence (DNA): TGTGCCAGCAGTTACGGGGCAGGGCCAGATACGCAGTATTTT. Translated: CASSYGAGPDTQYF.

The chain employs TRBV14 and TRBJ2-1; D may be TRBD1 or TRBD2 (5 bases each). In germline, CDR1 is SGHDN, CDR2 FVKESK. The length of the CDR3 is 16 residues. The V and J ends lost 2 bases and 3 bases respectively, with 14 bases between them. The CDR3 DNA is TGTGCCAGCAGCCAATTCACCGGGACCCGCTACAATGAGCAGTTCTTC. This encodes CASSQFTGTRYNEQFF. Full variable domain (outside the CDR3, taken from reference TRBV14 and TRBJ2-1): EAGVTQFPSHSVIEKGQTVTLRCDPISGHDNLYWYRRVMGKEIKFLLHFVKESKQDESGMPNNRFLAERTGGTYSTLKVQPAELEDSGVYFCASSQFTGTRYNEQFFGPGTRLTVL.

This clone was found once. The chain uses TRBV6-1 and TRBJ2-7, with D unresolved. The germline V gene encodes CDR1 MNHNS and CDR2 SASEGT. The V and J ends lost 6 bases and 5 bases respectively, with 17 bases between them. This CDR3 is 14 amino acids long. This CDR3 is CASSSEVPSDEQYF. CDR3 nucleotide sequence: TGTGCCAGCAGCTCCGAGGTCCCATCCGACGAGCAGTACTTC.

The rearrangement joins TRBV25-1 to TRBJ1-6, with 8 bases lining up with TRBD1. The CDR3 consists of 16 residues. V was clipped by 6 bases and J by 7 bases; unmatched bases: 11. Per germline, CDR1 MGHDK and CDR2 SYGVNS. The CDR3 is CASSDSGQGFNSPLHF. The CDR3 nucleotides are TGTGCCAGCAGCGACTCTGGACAGGGCTTCAATTCACCCCTCCACTTT.

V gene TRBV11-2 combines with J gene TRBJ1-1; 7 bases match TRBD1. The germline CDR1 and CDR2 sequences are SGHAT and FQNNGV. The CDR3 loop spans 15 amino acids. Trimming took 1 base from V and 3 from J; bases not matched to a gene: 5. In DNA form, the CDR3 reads TGTGCCAGCAGCTTAGTTTCAGGGGGACACACTGAAGCTTTCTTT. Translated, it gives CASSLVSGGHTEAFF.

DNA of the CDR3: TGTGCCAGCAGCTTGGGTCCCCCAACCAAAAACATTCAGTACTTC. It specifies CASSLGPPTKNIQYF. The genes are TRBV5-6 and TRBJ2-4; D is ambiguous. The CDR3 consists of 15 residues. The germline V and J ends were trimmed by 0 bases and 2 bases, with 9 bases remaining between them. The germline V gene has CDR1 SGHDT and CDR2 YYEEEE.

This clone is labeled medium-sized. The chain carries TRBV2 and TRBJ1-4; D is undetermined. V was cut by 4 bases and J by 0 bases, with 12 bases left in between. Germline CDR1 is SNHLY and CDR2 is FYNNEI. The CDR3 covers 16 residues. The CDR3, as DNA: TGTGCCAGCAGTGGTCTTGGCGGCCCAACTAATGAAAAACTGTTTTTT. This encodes CASSGLGGPTNEKLFF. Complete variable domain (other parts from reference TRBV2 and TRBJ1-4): EPEVTQTPSHQVTQMGQEVILRCVPISNHLYFYWYRQILGQKVEFLVSFYNNEISEKSEIFDDQFSVERPDGSNFTLKIRSTKLEDSAMYFCASSGLGGPTNEKLFFGSGTQLSVL.

Here the CDR3 DNA reads TGTGCCAGCAGCGCCCGTGCCGGGACCGGGGGGGGCTACACCTTC. Its protein product is CASSARAGTGGGYTF. This chain uses TRBV5-4 with TRBJ1-2, with D possibly TRBD1 on 5 matching bases. Germline assignment: CDR1 SGHNT and CDR2 YYREEE (reference sequence). This CDR3 region has 15 residues. The V gene lost 4 bases and the J gene lost 8 bases, with 21 bases spanning the gap. The variable domain in full, completed from reference TRBV5-4 and TRBJ1-2, reads ETGVTQSPTHLIKTRGQQVTLRCSSQSGHNTVSWYQQALGQGPQFIFQYYREEENGRGNFPPRFSGLQFPNYSSELNVNALELDDSALYLCASSARAGTGGGYTFGSGTRLTVV.

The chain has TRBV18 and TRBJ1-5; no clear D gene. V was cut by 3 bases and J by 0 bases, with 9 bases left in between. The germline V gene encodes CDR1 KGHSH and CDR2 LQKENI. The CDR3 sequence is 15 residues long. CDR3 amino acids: CASSPRRYSNQPQHF. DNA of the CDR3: TGTGCCAGCTCACCTCGGCGATATAGCAATCAGCCCCAGCATTTT. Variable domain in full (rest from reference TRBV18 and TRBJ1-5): NAGVMQNPRHLVRRRGQEARLRCSPMKGHSHVYWYRQLPEEGLKFMVYLQKENIIDESGMPKERFSAEFPKEGPSILRIQQVVRGDSAAYFCASSPRRYSNQPQHFGDGTRLSIL.